The sequence of this T cell receptor beta chain was determined in a study of CD8 T cells in Susac syndrome. Study-level background: Susac syndrome patients were untreated, on corticosteroids with some adding intravenous immunoglobulin, or on intravenous immunoglobulin only.

Germline loops: CDR1 SQVTM, CDR2 ANQGSEA. J gave up 1 base and V 7 bases, and 1 base lay outside the gene matches. The CDR3 is 13 residues long. This clonotype was seen a single time. Definite or probable Susac syndrome was diagnosed using recently defined diagnostic criteria. Random hexamers were used to reverse transcribe about 0.5 to 1 ug of RNA. immunoSEQ multiplex PCR amplified TCR beta CDR3 across 54 Vbeta, 13 Jbeta. MiXCR, applied by TCRdb to the immunoSEQ multiplex PCR reads, yields one record per CDR3 protein. Of 95,000 to 150,000 distinct CDR3 sequences listed, just under 95% are singletons. The V and J genes are TRBV29-1 and TRBJ2-2; TRBD2 matches at 9 bases. The sequenced sample was CD8+ T cells from PBMCs. The source of this sequence is a human donor with Susac syndrome. CDR3 region: CSGAGGNTGELFF. CDR3 in DNA: TGCAGCGGAGCGGGGGGGAACACCGGGGAGCTGTTTTTT.